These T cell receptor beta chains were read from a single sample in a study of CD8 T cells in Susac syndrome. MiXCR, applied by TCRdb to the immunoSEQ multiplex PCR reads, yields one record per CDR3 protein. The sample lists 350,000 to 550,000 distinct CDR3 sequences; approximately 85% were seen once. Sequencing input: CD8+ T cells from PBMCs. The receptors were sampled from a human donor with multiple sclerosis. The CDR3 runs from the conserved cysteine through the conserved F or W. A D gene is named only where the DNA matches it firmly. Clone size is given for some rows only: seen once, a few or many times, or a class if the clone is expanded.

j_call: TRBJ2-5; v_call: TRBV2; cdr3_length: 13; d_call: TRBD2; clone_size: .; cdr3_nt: TGTGCCAGCAGTGAAGGACTAGCGGAGACCCAGTACTTC; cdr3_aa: CASSEGLAETQYF
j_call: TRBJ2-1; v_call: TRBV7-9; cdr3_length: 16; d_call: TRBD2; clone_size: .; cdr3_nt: TGTGCCAGCAGCCTATATTTAGCGGGAGAATTGGATGAGCAGTTCTTC; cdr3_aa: CASSLYLAGELDEQFF
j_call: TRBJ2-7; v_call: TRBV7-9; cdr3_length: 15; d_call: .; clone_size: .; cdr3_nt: TGTGCCAGCAGCTTAGTAACCGGGAGCAGCGACGAGCAGTACTTC; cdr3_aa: CASSLVTGSSDEQYF
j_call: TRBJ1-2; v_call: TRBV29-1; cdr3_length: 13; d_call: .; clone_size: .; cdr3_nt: TGCAGCGTTTTAGGGGCCCTGAACTATGGCTACACCTTC; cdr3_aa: CSVLGALNYGYTF
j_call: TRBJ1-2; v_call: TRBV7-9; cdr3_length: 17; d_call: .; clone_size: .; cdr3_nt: TGTGCCAGCAGCCCCGAGTTTCGCCTGGGGGTAAACTATGGCTACACCTTC; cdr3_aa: CASSPEFRLGVNYGYTF
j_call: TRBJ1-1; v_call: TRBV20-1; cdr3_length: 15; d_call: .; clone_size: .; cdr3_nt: TGCAGTGCTAGAGATATTCGGAGGGAGACTCTTGAAGCTTTCTTT; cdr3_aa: CSARDIRRETLEAFF
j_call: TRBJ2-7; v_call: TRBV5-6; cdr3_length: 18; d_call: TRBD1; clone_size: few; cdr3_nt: TGTGCCAGCAGCGCAAGCCGGGACAGGATAGACCCATCCAGGACTCGGTACTTC; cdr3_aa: CASSASRDRIDPSRTRYF
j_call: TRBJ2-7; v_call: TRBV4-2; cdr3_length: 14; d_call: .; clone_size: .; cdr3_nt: TGTGCCAGCAGCCAAGCGGGACTGAACTACGAGCAGTACTTC; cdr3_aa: CASSQAGLNYEQYF
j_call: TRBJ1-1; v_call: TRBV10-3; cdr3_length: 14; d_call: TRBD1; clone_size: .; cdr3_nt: TGTGCCACCCAGACAGGGGAGAGGCACACTGAAGCTTTCTTT; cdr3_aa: CATQTGERHTEAFF
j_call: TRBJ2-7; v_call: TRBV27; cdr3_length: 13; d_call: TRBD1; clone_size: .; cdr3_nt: TGTGCCAGCAGTTTGACAGGGGCGCGTGAGCAGTACTTC; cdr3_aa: CASSLTGAREQYF
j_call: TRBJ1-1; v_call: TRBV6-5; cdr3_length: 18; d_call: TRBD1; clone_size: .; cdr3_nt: TGTGCCAGCAGTTACTCGATTTTGACAGGGGAAGGGAACACTGAAGCTTTCTTT; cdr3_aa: CASSYSILTGEGNTEAFF
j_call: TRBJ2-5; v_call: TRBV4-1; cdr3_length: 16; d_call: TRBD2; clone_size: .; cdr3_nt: TGCGCCAGCAGCCAAGAGAGGGGAGGGGTGGAAGAGACCCAGTACTTC; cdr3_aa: CASSQERGGVEETQYF
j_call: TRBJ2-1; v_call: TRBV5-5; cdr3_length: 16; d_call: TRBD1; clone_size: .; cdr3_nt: TGTGCCAGCAGCGAGGCACAGGGGGCGCTTATAAATGAGCAGTTCTTC; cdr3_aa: CASSEAQGALINEQFF
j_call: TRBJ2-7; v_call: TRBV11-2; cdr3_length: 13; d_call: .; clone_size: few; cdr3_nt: TGTGCCAGCAGTCCCCTCGTACGTGTCGAGCAGTACTTC; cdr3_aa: CASSPLVRVEQYF
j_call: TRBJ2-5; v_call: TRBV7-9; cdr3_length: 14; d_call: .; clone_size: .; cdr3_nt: TGTGCCAGCAGCGCTCCTTTACCAGAGGAGACCCAGTACTTC; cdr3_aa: CASSAPLPEETQYF
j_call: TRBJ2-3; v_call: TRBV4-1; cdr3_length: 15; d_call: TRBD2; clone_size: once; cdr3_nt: TGCGCCAGCAGCAGTAGCGGGAGTAGTACAGATACGCAGTATTTT; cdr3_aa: CASSSSGSSTDTQYF
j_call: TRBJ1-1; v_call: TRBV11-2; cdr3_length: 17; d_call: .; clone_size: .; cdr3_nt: TGTGCCAGCAGCTTTTCAGGGCTTAAAGTAGTGGATGCTGAAGCTTTCTTT; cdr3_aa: CASSFSGLKVVDAEAFF
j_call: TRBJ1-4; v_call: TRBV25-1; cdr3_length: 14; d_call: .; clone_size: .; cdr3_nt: TGTGCCAGCAGTGACGATAGCCAGGGTGAAAAACTGTTTTTT; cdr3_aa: CASSDDSQGEKLFF
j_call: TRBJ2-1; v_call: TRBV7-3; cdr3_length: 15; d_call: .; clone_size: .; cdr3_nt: TGTGCCAGCAGTAATGGGAGGAGCTCCTACAATGAGCAGTTCTTC; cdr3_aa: CASSNGRSSYNEQFF
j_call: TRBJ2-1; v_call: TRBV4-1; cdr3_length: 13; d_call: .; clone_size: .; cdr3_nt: TGCGCCAGCAGCCAAGGACCGTCCAATGAGCAGTTCTTC; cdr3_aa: CASSQGPSNEQFF
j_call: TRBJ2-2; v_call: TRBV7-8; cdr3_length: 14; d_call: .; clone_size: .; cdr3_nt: .; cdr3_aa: CASGGGGKPGSCFF
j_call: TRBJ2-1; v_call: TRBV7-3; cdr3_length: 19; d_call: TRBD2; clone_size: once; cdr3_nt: TGTGCCAGCAGCTTAGGACTAGCGGGAGGAATTGAATCCTACAATGAGCAGTTCTTC; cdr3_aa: CASSLGLAGGIESYNEQFF
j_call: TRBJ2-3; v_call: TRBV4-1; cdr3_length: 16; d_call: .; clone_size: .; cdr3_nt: TGCGCCAGCAGCCAACGGCGGTTGTCTAGCACAGATACGCAGTATTTT; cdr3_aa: CASSQRRLSSTDTQYF
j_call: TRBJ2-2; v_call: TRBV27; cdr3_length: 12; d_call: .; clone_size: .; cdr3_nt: TGTGCCAGCAGTCCAGAGGGCGGGGAGCTGTTTTTT; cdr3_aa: CASSPEGGELFF
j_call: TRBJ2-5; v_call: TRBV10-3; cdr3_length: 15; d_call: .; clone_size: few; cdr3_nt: TGTGCCATCAGTGAGTCTTTAGCGGCCCAAGAGACCCAGTACTTC; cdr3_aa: CAISESLAAQETQYF
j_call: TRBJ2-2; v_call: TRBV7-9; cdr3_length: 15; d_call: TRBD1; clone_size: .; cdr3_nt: TGTGCCAGCAGCCCGGGACAGGGATACATCGGGGAGCTGTTTTTT; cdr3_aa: CASSPGQGYIGELFF
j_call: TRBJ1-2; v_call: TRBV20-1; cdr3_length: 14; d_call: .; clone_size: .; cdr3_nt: TGCAGTGCTAGAGATCTGAGGGAAAGGGATGGCTACACCTTC; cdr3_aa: CSARDLRERDGYTF
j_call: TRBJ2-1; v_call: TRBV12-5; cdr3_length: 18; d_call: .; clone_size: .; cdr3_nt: TGTGCTAGTGCGCTCAGGCCGAGTACCCCGGCTTGGGGGGATGAGCAGTTCTTC; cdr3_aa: CASALRPSTPAWGDEQFF
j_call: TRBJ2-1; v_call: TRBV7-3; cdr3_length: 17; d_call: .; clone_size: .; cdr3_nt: TGTGCCAGCAGCTATGCTTCGACAGGCCATATAAACAATGAGCAGTTCTTC; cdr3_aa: CASSYASTGHINNEQFF
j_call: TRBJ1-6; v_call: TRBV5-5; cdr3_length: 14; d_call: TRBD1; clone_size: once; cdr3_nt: TGTGCCAGCAGCTACGGACAGGGTCCGTCACCCCTCCACTTT; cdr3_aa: CASSYGQGPSPLHF
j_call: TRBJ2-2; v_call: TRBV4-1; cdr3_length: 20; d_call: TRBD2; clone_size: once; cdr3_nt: TGCGCCAGCAGCCAAGATCTTAGGACTAGCGGAGACCGGCCCACCGGGGAGCTGTTTTTT; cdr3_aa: CASSQDLRTSGDRPTGELFF
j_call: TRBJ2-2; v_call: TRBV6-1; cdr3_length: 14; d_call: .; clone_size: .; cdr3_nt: TGTGCCAGCAGTCCGGGGGCAGACACCGGGGAGCTGTTTTTT; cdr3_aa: CASSPGADTGELFF
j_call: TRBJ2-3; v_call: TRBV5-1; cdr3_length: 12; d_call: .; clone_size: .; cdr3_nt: TGCGCCAGCATCCTGATCACAGATACGCAGTATTTT; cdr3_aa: CASILITDTQYF
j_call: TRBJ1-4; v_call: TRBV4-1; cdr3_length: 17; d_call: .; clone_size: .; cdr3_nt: TGCGCCAGCAGCCAAGACACAACTACGGGAACTAATGAAAAACTGTTTTTT; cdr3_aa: CASSQDTTTGTNEKLFF